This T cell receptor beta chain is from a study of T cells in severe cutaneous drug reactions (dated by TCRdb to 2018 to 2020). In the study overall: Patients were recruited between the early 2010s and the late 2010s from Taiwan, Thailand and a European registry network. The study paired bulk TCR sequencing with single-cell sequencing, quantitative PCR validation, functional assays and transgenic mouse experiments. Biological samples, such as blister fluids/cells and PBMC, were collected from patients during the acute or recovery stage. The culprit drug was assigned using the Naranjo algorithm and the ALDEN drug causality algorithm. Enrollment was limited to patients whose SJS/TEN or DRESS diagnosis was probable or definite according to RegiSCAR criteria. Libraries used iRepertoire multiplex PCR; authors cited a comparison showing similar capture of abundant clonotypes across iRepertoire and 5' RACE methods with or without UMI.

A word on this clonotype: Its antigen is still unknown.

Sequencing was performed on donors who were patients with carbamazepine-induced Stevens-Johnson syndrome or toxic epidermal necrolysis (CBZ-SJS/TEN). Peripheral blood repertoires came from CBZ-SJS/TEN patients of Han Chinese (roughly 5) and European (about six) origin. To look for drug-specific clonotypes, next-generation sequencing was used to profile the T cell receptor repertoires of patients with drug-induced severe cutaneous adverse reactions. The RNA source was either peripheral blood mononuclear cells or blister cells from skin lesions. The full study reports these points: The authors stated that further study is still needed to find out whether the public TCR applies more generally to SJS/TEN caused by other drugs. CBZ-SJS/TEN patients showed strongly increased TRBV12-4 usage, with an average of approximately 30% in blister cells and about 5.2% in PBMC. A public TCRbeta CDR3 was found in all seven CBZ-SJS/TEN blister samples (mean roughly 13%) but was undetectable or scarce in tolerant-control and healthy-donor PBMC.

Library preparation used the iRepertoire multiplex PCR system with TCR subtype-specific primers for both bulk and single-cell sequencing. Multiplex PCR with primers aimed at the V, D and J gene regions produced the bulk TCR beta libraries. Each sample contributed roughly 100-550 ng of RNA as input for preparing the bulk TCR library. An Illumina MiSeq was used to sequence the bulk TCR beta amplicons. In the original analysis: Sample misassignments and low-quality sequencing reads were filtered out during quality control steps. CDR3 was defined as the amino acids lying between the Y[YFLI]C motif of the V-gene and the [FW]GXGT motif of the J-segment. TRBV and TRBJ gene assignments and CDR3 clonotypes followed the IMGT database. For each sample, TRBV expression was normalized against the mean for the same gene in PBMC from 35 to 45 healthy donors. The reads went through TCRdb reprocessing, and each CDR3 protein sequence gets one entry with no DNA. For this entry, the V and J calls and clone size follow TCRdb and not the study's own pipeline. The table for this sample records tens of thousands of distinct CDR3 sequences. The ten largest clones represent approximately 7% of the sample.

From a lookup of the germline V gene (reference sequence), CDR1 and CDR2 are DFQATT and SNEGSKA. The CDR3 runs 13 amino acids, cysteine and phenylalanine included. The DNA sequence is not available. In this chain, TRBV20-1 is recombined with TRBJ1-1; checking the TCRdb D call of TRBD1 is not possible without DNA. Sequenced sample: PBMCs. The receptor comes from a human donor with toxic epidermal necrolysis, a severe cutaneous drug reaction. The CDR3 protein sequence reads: CSARVQGTTEAFF.